These 13 T cell receptor beta chains were all obtained from the same sample, sequenced in a study of shared clonotypes between healthy human individuals. Sequenced by immunoSEQ multiplex PCR; TCRdb stores in-frame clones only, minus some. The table has over a million clones, 95% to 97% seen once. The source material was naive CD4+ T cells sorted from blood. The subset: CD45RA+ positively selected. Receptor source: a man aged 25-45 years in good health.

The chain recombines TRBV28 with TRBJ2-5, with 8 bases matching TRBD2. With 3 bases clipped from V and 0 bases from J, the junction kept 6 bases outside the gene matches. The germline V gene encodes CDR1 MDHEN and CDR2 SYDVKM. The CDR3 has 16 residues. CDR3 bases: TGTGCCAGCAGTTTTAAACTAGCGGCAAACCAAGAGACCCAGTACTTC. Its translation is CASSFKLAANQETQYF.

The V call is TRBV5-1, the J call TRBJ1-4; D uncertain. V was shortened by 1 base and J by 3 bases, with 10 bases between the two germline ends. The CDR3 has 15 residues. Germline loops: CDR1 SGHRS, CDR2 YFSETQ. The CDR3 is CASSLLSRANEKLFF. The CDR3 DNA reads TGCGCCAGCAGCTTGCTTTCGAGAGCTAATGAAAAACTGTTTTTT.

J is TRBJ2-2 and V is TRBV18; 7 positions agree with TRBD1. Germline-derived CDR1 and CDR2 are KGHSH and LQKENI. V shed 4 bases and J 4 bases; nucleotides not matched to a gene: 3. The CDR3 runs to 14 residues. CDR3 in amino acids: CASSRTGSTGELFF. In nucleotides, the CDR3 is TGTGCCAGCTCACGGACAGGAAGCACCGGGGAGCTGTTTTTT.

The V and J genes are TRBV9 and TRBJ2-7; 10 positions match TRBD1. The junction had 12 bases not matched to a gene; V was cut back by 4 bases and J by 5 bases. This CDR3 has 16 amino acids. The V gene's germline CDR1 is SGDLS and CDR2 YYNGEE. CDR3 nucleotides: TGTGCCAGCAGCTTCAGTCGGGACAGGGGATTCCACGAGCAGTACTTC. Translated: CASSFSRDRGFHEQYF.

The chain carries TRBV7-8 and TRBJ2-3; 10 bases match TRBD2. Germline trimming cut 3 bases from V and 6 bases from J; bases unmatched to any gene: 9. Germline values: CDR1 SGHVS, CDR2 FQNEAQ. The CDR3 spans 16 residues. The CDR3 DNA reads TGTGCCAGCAGCTTGTCGCTAGCGGGAGTGTTGGATACGCAGTATTTT. The encoded protein is CASSLSLAGVLDTQYF.

The genes are TRBV30 and TRBJ2-5; the D is unclear. CDR1 and CDR2 (germline): GTSNPN, SVGIG (reference sequence). The germline V and J ends were trimmed by 0 bases and 2 bases, with 13 bases remaining between them. The CDR3 has 15 residues. The CDR3 region is CAWSVSPLVQETQYF. The CDR3 region has the DNA TGTGCCTGGAGTGTAAGCCCTCTAGTACAAGAGACCCAGTACTTC. The full variable domain, completed using reference TRBV30 and TRBJ2-5, is SQTIHQWPATLVQPVGSPLSLECTVEGTSNPNLYWYRQAAGRGLQLLFYSVGIGQISSEVPQNLSASRPQDRQFILSSKKLLLSDSGFYLCAWSVSPLVQETQYFGPGTRLLVL.

About this clone itself: The same CDR3 arises from other DNA sequences in this sample as well. The V and J genes are TRBV6-1 and TRBJ1-2, with D perhaps TRBD1 (6 bases). The CDR3 runs 14 residues. The V and J ends lost 0 bases and 4 bases respectively, with 9 bases between them. CDR1 MNHNS and CDR2 SASEGT come from the germline V gene. CDR3: CASSEAGGFYGYTF. The CDR3 region has the DNA TGTGCCAGCAGTGAAGCAGGGGGGTTCTATGGCTACACCTTC.

This chain joins TRBV28 and TRBJ2-1, with D unclear. V lost 11 bases and J 3 bases, leaving 14 bases between the germline ends. The CDR3 sequence is 13 residues long. CDR1 and CDR2 from the germline V gene are MDHEN and SYDVKM. CDR3 loop: CALSKRNYNEQFF. In nucleotides, the CDR3 is TGTGCCCTTTCAAAACGAAACTACAATGAGCAGTTCTTC.

The chain recombines TRBV7-8 with TRBJ2-2; D might be TRBD2 (6 bases). Germline V gives CDR1 SGHVS, CDR2 FQNEAQ. V was shortened by 1 base and J by 4 bases, with 13 bases between the two germline ends. The CDR3 has 16 amino acids. This CDR3 is CASSLVLWTTTGELFF. The CDR3 nucleotides read TGTGCCAGCAGCTTAGTCCTTTGGACTACCACCGGGGAGCTGTTTTTT.

The chain recombines TRBV10-1 with TRBJ2-3; 9 nucleotides agree with TRBD1. V was pared by 7 bases and J by 4 bases, with 9 bases of the junction left unmatched. This CDR3 spans 15 amino acids. CDR1 and CDR2 (germline): WNHNN, SYGVQD (reference sequence). The DNA of the CDR3 is TGCGCCAGCAACCCAAAACAGGGGGCGGCAGATACGCAGTATTTT. This sequence encodes CASNPKQGAADTQYF.

The rearrangement links TRBV5-5 to TRBJ2-7, with D perhaps matching TRBD2 (5 bases). V was trimmed by 3 bases and J by 7 bases, leaving 17 bases between them. Germline CDR1 and CDR2: SGHKS and YYEKEE (reference sequence). The CDR3 is made up of 14 amino acids. CDR3 nucleotides: TGTGCCAGCAGCTCGGGGATTCACACGGGAGAGCAGTACTTC. This sequence encodes CASSSGIHTGEQYF.

The chain joins TRBV7-6 to TRBJ2-7, with 7 bases that match TRBD1. The germline V gene encodes CDR1 SGHVS and CDR2 FNYEAQ. The CDR3 runs to 14 residues. J lost 1 base, V lost 5 bases, and 5 bases had no gene match. CDR3 residues: CASSKAQGSYEQYF. The CDR3 region has the DNA TGTGCCAGCAGCAAAGCACAGGGGTCCTACGAGCAGTACTTC.

V is TRBV20-1 and J is TRBJ1-1; maybe TRBD1 (5 bases). Germline assignment: CDR1 DFQATT and CDR2 SNEGSKA (reference sequence). The V end was cut by 0 bases, the J end by 8 bases, with 7 bases between. CDR3 length: 11 residues. The CDR3 DNA follows: TGCAGTGCTAGAGATAGGGGAGAAGCTTTCTTT. Its protein is CSARDRGEAFF.